Listed here are 23 T cell receptor beta chains from one sample, sequenced in a study of cytomegalovirus exposure and HLA in healthy donors. PCR involved 60 Vbeta and 13 Jbeta primers. Sequenced by immunoSEQ multiplex PCR; TCRdb stores in-frame clones only, minus some. The data show fewer than 200,000 clones, roughly 77% seen once. Sample: PBMCs. The receptors stem from a man aged 35-49 years in good health and CMV-seropositive.

The gene calls are TRBV4-1 and TRBJ1-2; tentatively, D is TRBD1 (6 bases). Trimming stripped 2 bases from V and 7 bases from J, with 17 bases between. This CDR3 comprises 15 residues. The germline V gene has CDR1 MGHRA and CDR2 YSYEKL. CDR3 in DNA: TGCGCCAGCAGCCAAATTTTGTCAGGGGCGTTTGGCTACACCTTC. Protein: CASSQILSGAFGYTF.

The chain recombines TRBV6-1 with TRBJ2-7; no definite D call. Trimming removed 7 bases at V and 2 bases at J, with 12 bases between. CDR1 and CDR2 (germline): MNHNS, SASEGT. This CDR3 is built from 13 residues. For the CDR3, the DNA is TGTGCCAGCACCCTAAATTATGCCTACGAGCAGTACTTC. Encoded protein: CASTLNYAYEQYF.

The rearrangement uses TRBV10-1 and TRBJ2-7; 8 nucleotides line up with TRBD1. The CDR3 sequence is 14 residues long. Germline-derived CDR1 and CDR2 are WNHNN and SYGVQD (reference sequence). The V segment lost 6 bases and the J segment 2 bases; nucleotides outside the gene matches: 6. CDR3 residues: CASSPGQGTYEQYF. The CDR3 coding sequence is TGCGCCAGCAGCCCCGGACAGGGTACCTACGAGCAGTACTTC.

The rearrangement joins TRBV10-1 to TRBJ2-7, with TRBD2 identical over 7 bases. Trimming at V came to 6 bases and at J to 5 bases, leaving 10 bases not matched to a gene. Germline CDR1 is WNHNN and CDR2 is SYGVQD (reference sequence). The CDR3 extends over 14 amino acids. CDR3 loop: CASSWGGGNHEQYF. CDR3 bases: TGCGCCAGCAGCTGGGGCGGGGGAAATCACGAGCAGTACTTC.

The genes are TRBV9 and TRBJ2-3; D gene unclear. V was shortened by 0 bases and J by 0 bases, with 5 bases between the two germline ends. CDR1 and CDR2 from the germline V gene are SGDLS and YYNGEE. This CDR3 has 14 amino acids. The CDR3 nucleotides are TGTGCCAGCAGCGTAGCCCCGAGCACAGATACGCAGTATTTT. It codes for CASSVAPSTDTQYF.

This clone was seen a single time. V gene TRBV29-1 combines with J gene TRBJ2-1; 7 positions match TRBD2. Germline loops: CDR1 SQVTM, CDR2 ANQGSEA. Trimming cost V 7 bases and J 1 base; bases outside gene matches: 7. This CDR3 region has 14 residues. CDR3 DNA: TGCAGCGCCGACATCGGGGGGTCCTACAATGAGCAGTTCTTC. Residues: CSADIGGSYNEQFF.

The chain links TRBV11-2 to TRBJ1-1, with TRBD1 matching 9 bases. The CDR3 totals 18 residues. V trimming: 3 bases; J trimming: 0 bases; junction bases outside the gene matches: 11. CDR1 is SGHAT and CDR2 is FQNNGV in the germline V gene. For the CDR3, the DNA is TGTGCCAGCAGCTTCGGGACAGGGCGGGTGACTTTGAACACTGAAGCTTTCTTT. It is translated as CASSFGTGRVTLNTEAFF.

This clone was seen more than once but under ten times. This may be a read error: a much more frequent sequence differs by one nucleotide. The chain links TRBV7-7 to TRBJ1-1; D gene ambiguous. The CDR3 runs to 13 residues. CDR1 SSHAT and CDR2 FNYEAQ come from the germline V gene (reference sequence). V lost 3 bases, J lost 1 base, and 6 bases lay in between. CDR3 bases: TGTGCCAGCAGCTTCCGGGAGAACACTGAAGCTTTCTTT. Its translation is CASSFRENTEAFF. The complete variable domain, with remaining parts taken from reference TRBV7-7 and TRBJ1-1, reads GAGVSQSPRYKVTKRGQDVTLRCDPISSHATLYWYQQALGQGPEFLTYFNYEAQPDKSGLPSDRFSAERPEGSISTLTIQRTEQRDSAMYRCASSFRENTEAFFGQGTRLTVV.

V usage is TRBV9 and J usage is TRBJ1-1; no definite D call. Trimming pared 0 bases from V and 7 bases from J, leaving 16 bases between. Germline-derived CDR1 and CDR2 are SGDLS and YYNGEE. The CDR3 covers 15 residues. CDR3 sequence (DNA): TGTGCCAGCAGCGTAGCTCCGGCCGGGGTCGTTGAAGCTTTCTTT. Protein: CASSVAPAGVVEAFF. The full variable domain, with the rest looked up from reference TRBV9 and TRBJ1-1, is DSGVTQTPKHLITATGQRVTLRCSPRSGDLSVYWYQQSLDQGLQFLIQYYNGEERAKGNILERFSAQQFPDLHSELNLSSLELGDSALYFCASSVAPAGVVEAFFGQGTRLTVV.

The rearrangement links TRBV9 to TRBJ1-1, with 10 bases lining up with TRBD1. The V and J ends lost 3 bases and 5 bases, in that order; junction bases with no gene match: 4. The CDR3 loop spans 14 amino acids. In germline, CDR1 is SGDLS, CDR2 YYNGEE. The CDR3 here is CASSAQDRGTEAFF. CDR3 nucleotides: TGTGCCAGCAGCGCCCAGGACAGGGGGACTGAAGCTTTCTTT.

This chain joins TRBV30 and TRBJ1-6; tentative D call: TRBD1 (5 bases). This CDR3 has 15 residues. Per the germline V gene, CDR1 is GTSNPN and CDR2 is SVGIG (reference sequence). The ends were cut back, 3 bases at V and 6 bases at J, with 15 bases in the middle. The CDR3 coding sequence is TGTGCCTGGAGGGATGGGCCAGGGTTTAATTCACCCCTCCACTTT. Protein: CAWRDGPGFNSPLHF.

As DNA, the CDR3 is TGCAGTGCTAGTACAGGGGCTGAGCAGTTCTTC. It specifies CSASTGAEQFF. The chain joins TRBV20-1 to TRBJ2-1; TRBD1 agrees at 7 bases. This CDR3 spans 11 amino acids. Germline CDR1 and CDR2: DFQATT and SNEGSKA (reference sequence). V lost 3 bases, J lost 9 bases, and 2 bases stayed unmatched.

The chain is built from TRBV7-2 and TRBJ1-2; 8 bases align to TRBD1. V trimming: 3 bases; J trimming: 2 bases; junction bases outside the gene matches: 2. CDR1 SGHTA and CDR2 FQGNSA come from the germline V gene. This CDR3 has 14 amino acids. This chain's CDR3 is CASSFWTGNYGYTF. The DNA of the CDR3 is TGTGCCAGCAGCTTCTGGACAGGGAACTATGGCTACACCTTC.

The chain employs TRBV6-1 and TRBJ2-7, with TRBD1 as a possible D gene (5 bases). This CDR3 comprises 14 residues. Germline V gene lookup returns CDR1 MNHNS and CDR2 SASEGT. Trimming took off 6 bases at V and 2 bases at J, with 14 bases between the two ends. The CDR3 reads CASRSKGPAYEQYF. The CDR3 nucleotides read TGTGCCAGCAGGAGCAAGGGGCCGGCCTACGAGCAGTACTTC.

Comment on this clone: The same CDR3 can be traced to other DNA sequences in this sample. The V and J genes are TRBV5-1 and TRBJ2-5, with D maybe TRBD2 (6 bases). This CDR3 has 14 residues. V shed 0 bases and J shed 5 bases, with 11 bases lying between them. CDR1 is SGHRS and CDR2 is YFSETQ in the germline V gene. This CDR3 reads CASSLVGGEETQYF. As DNA, the CDR3 is TGCGCCAGCAGCTTGGTGGGGGGAGAGGAGACCCAGTACTTC.

The V gene is TRBV7-3, the J gene TRBJ1-6; D is perhaps TRBD1 (5 bases). This CDR3 contains 12 residues. V dropped 8 bases and J dropped 7 bases, with 9 bases sitting between them. Germline values: CDR1 SGHTA, CDR2 FQGTGA. The CDR3 region is CASGQENSPLHF. CDR3 DNA sequence: TGTGCCAGCGGACAAGAAAATTCACCCCTCCACTTT.

The J gene is TRBJ2-1, the V gene TRBV9; D remains unclear. The CDR3 spans 14 residues. Trimming removed 0 bases at V and 8 bases at J, with 12 bases between. Germline CDR1 is SGDLS and CDR2 is YYNGEE. The CDR3 here is CASSVVARSDEQFF. CDR3 sequence (DNA): TGTGCCAGCAGCGTAGTAGCTAGGTCGGATGAGCAGTTCTTC.

The V and J genes are TRBV21-1 and TRBJ2-7; TRBD1 is the table's D call and was not checked against the DNA. TRBV21-1 is recorded as a pseudogene. The CDR3 runs to 12 residues. CDR3 coding DNA: TGTGCCAGCCGGGGACAGGGCTTCGAGCAGTACTTC. Translated, it gives CASRGQGFEQYF.

This clone was seen a handful of times. The chain combines TRBV10-2 with TRBJ1-1; D may be TRBD1 (5 bases). The CDR3 runs to 14 residues. V lost 1 base to trimming and J lost 4 bases, with 10 bases between them. Germline loops: CDR1 WSHSY, CDR2 SAAADI. In DNA, the CDR3 is TGCGCCAGCAGTGAGTTTAGGAGGGGCACTGAAGCTTTCTTT. It is translated as CASSEFRRGTEAFF.

As for this clone: The sample carries other DNA sequences with the same CDR3. The genes are TRBV6-6 and TRBJ1-1, with 9 bases that match TRBD1. Trimming took 5 bases from V and 4 from J; bases not matched to a gene: 2. The germline V gene encodes CDR1 MNHNY and CDR2 SVGAGI (reference sequence). This CDR3 region has 13 residues. The CDR3 here is CASSLTGGTEAFF. CDR3 coding DNA: TGTGCCAGCAGTCTGACAGGGGGCACTGAAGCTTTCTTT.

The chain uses TRBV5-6 and TRBJ2-3; 10 bases match TRBD1. V gave up 3 bases and J gave up 2 bases; unmatched junction bases: 6. The CDR3 has 16 amino acids. From germline, CDR1 is SGHDT and CDR2 YYEEEE. The CDR3 loop is CASSSLGQGHTDTQYF. The DNA of the CDR3 is TGTGCCAGCAGCTCCCTGGGACAGGGGCACACAGATACGCAGTATTTT. The full variable domain, in which reference TRBV5-6 and TRBJ2-3 provide the parts outside the CDR3, is DAGVTQSPTHLIKTRGQQVTLRCSPKSGHDTVSWYQQALGQGPQFIFQYYEEEERQRGNFPDRFSGHQFPNYSSELNVNALLLGDSALYLCASSSLGQGHTDTQYFGPGTRLTVL.

The CDR3 DNA is TGTGCCAGCAGCCGCAGGACAGAGAATTACGAGCAGTACTTC. It translates to CASSRRTENYEQYF. The chain is built from TRBV7-3 and TRBJ2-7, with D possibly matching TRBD1 (6 bases). This CDR3 contains 14 residues. V lost 5 bases to trimming and J lost 4 bases, with 15 bases between them. Germline-derived CDR1 and CDR2 are SGHTA and FQGTGA.

V and J are TRBV28 and TRBJ2-3; TRBD1 matches 8 bases. CDR1 and CDR2 from the germline V gene are MDHEN and SYDVKM. V shed 6 bases, J shed 6 bases, and the junction held 8 bases outside the gene matches. This CDR3 region has 14 residues. In nucleotides, the CDR3 is TGTGCCAGCAGCCCGATCGGACAGGGCGATACGCAGTATTTT. As protein: CASSPIGQGDTQYF. The full variable domain, in which reference TRBV28 and TRBJ2-3 provide the parts outside the CDR3, is DVKVTQSSRYLVKRTGEKVFLECVQDMDHENMFWYRQDPGLGLRLIYFSYDVKMKEKGDIPEGYSVSREKKERFSLILESASTNQTSMYLCASSPIGQGDTQYFGPGTRLTVL.